The next 17 T cell receptor beta chains were all read from a single sample in a study of cytomegalovirus exposure and HLA in healthy donors. The study ran its PCR with 60 Vbeta and 13 Jbeta primers. The method was immunoSEQ multiplex PCR; TCRdb's version includes in-frame clones alone and lacks a portion of them. Here the sample table reports 150,000 to 200,000 clones. Sequenced: PBMCs. The source is a woman in her fifties or sixties in good health and CMV-seronegative.

The CDR3 reads CASSLWTVPYEQYF. CDR3 DNA sequence: TGTGCCAGCAGCTTGTGGACAGTTCCCTACGAGCAGTACTTC. The chain is built from TRBV5-6 and TRBJ2-7; maybe TRBD1 (6 bases). Deletions cut 1 base from V and 2 bases from J, with 10 bases between. CDR1 is SGHDT, CDR2 YYEEEE, per germline. The CDR3 totals 14 residues.

This chain uses TRBV11-2 with TRBJ1-1; the D is unclear. The V end was cut by 0 bases, the J end by 4 bases, with 9 bases between. In germline, CDR1 is SGHAT, CDR2 FQNNGV. The CDR3 consists of 14 residues. The CDR3, as DNA: TGTGCCAGCAGCTTAGAGCTGTCCGGCACTGAAGCTTTCTTT. It specifies CASSLELSGTEAFF.

This chain links TRBV5-1 with TRBJ2-7; 12 bases fit TRBD2. The J segment lost 7 bases and the V segment lost 4 bases, leaving 6 bases of the junction unmatched. The CDR3 consists of 14 residues. CDR1 SGHRS and CDR2 YFSETQ come from the germline V gene. The CDR3 protein is CASSRDGLAGEQYF. The DNA of the CDR3 is TGCGCCAGCAGCCGCGATGGACTAGCGGGGGAGCAGTACTTC.

This chain links TRBV19 with TRBJ1-3; a weak D match, TRBD1 (5 bases). The CDR3 is 15 amino acids. The germline gives CDR1 LNHDA, CDR2 SQIVND (reference sequence). Deletions cut 3 bases from V and 2 bases from J, with 11 bases between. In DNA, the CDR3 is TGTGCCAGTAGTATCTCCTCAGGGCCTGGAAACACCATATATTTT. The encoded protein is CASSISSGPGNTIYF.

The chain links TRBV19 to TRBJ1-1; D call uncertain. V was pared by 6 bases and J by 2 bases, with 13 bases between. CDR1 is LNHDA and CDR2 is SQIVND in the germline V gene (reference sequence). The length of the CDR3 is 14 residues. CDR3 DNA sequence: TGTGCCAGTAGACAGACAAACCGAAACACTGAAGCTTTCTTT. This encodes CASRQTNRNTEAFF.

The chain recombines TRBV19 with TRBJ2-7; 11 bases are shared with TRBD1. CDR1 is LNHDA, CDR2 SQIVND, per germline (reference sequence). The length of the CDR3 is 14 residues. Trimming at V came to 6 bases and at J to 3 bases, leaving 4 bases not matched to a gene. CDR3 nucleotide sequence: TGTGCCAGTAGAAGGGGACAGGGGGTCTACGAGCAGTACTTC. It specifies CASRRGQGVYEQYF.

The chain links TRBV6-5 to TRBJ1-2; possibly TRBD1 for D (5 bases). The CDR3 spans 14 residues. Germline V CDR1 and CDR2: MNHEY, SVGAGI. V lost 2 bases, J lost 4 bases, and 11 bases lay in between. The CDR3 reads CASSYRGQGYGYTF. Written as DNA, the CDR3 is TGTGCCAGCAGTTACCGTGGACAAGGCTATGGCTACACCTTC.

The chain is built from TRBV7-8 and TRBJ1-4; 7 bases agree with TRBD1. V lost 4 bases and J lost 8; bases outside the gene matches: 13. The CDR3 covers 16 residues. Germline loops: CDR1 SGHVS, CDR2 FQNEAQ. The CDR3 bases are TGTGCCAGCAGCTCTACAGGGGACTCAAGAAGAGAAAAACTGTTTTTT. Its translation: CASSSTGDSRREKLFF.

This chain uses TRBV7-3 with TRBJ2-7, with TRBD2 identical over 7 bases. With 4 bases clipped from V and 5 bases from J, the junction kept 11 bases outside the gene matches. This CDR3 has 15 amino acids. Looked up from germline, CDR1 is SGHTA and CDR2 is FQGTGA. CDR3 residues: CASSSGLVGRNEQYF. DNA for the CDR3: TGTGCCAGCAGCTCCGGACTAGTGGGGAGGAACGAGCAGTACTTC.

The CDR3 loop reads CASSDFLAGYNEQFF. The CDR3 DNA reads TGCGCCAGCAGTGATTTCCTAGCGGGGTACAATGAGCAGTTCTTC. This rearrangement joins TRBV10-2 to TRBJ2-1; 9 bases agree with TRBD2. The junction had 4 bases not matched to a gene; V was cut back by 3 bases and J by 4 bases. Looked up from germline, CDR1 is WSHSY and CDR2 is SAAADI. This CDR3 has 15 amino acids.

The rearrangement joins TRBV7-2 to TRBJ2-3; tentatively, D is TRBD2 (5 bases). V was cut by 3 bases and J by 4 bases, with 14 bases left in between. Germline CDR1 SGHTA, CDR2 FQGNSA. The CDR3 is 15 residues long. The CDR3 nucleotides read TGTGCCAGCAGCTTGTTCCGGGAAAGAGCAGATACGCAGTATTTT. Protein sequence: CASSLFRERADTQYF.

The chain recombines TRBV7-9 with TRBJ2-5, with 7 bases identical to TRBD1. Germline V gene data show CDR1 as SEHNR and CDR2 as FQNEAQ (reference sequence). The CDR3 extends over 16 amino acids. V shed 2 bases, J shed 0 bases, and the junction held 6 bases outside the gene matches. CDR3 nucleotides: TGTGCCAGCAGCTTAAAAGGGGGCTCTTACCAAGAGACCCAGTACTTC. Amino acids: CASSLKGGSYQETQYF. Based on the CDR3 plus reference TRBV7-9 and TRBJ2-5, the full variable domain is DTGVSQNPRHKITKRGQNVTFRCDPISEHNRLYWYRQTLGQGPEFLTYFQNEAQLEKSRLLSDRFSAERPKGSFSTLEIQRTEQGDSAMYLCASSLKGGSYQETQYFGPGTRLLVL.

The V call is TRBV5-1, the J call TRBJ1-1, with a tentative D call TRBD1 (6 bases). The ends were cut back, 2 bases at V and 4 bases at J, with 15 bases in the middle. The CDR3 covers 15 residues. Germline assignment: CDR1 SGHRS and CDR2 YFSETQ. The CDR3 sequence: CASSLSSGGGTEAFF. CDR3 DNA: TGCGCCAGCAGCTTATCCTCGGGAGGGGGCACTGAAGCTTTCTTT. Together with reference TRBV5-1 and TRBJ1-1, the CDR3 gives the full variable domain: KAGVTQTPRYLIKTRGQQVTLSCSPISGHRSVSWYQQTPGQGLQFLFEYFSETQRNKGNFPGRFSGRQFSNSRSEMNVSTLELGDSALYLCASSLSSGGGTEAFFGQGTRLTVV.

In DNA form, the CDR3 reads TGCGCCAGCAGTGAGCGCGACAGCTACGAGCAGTACTTC. Protein sequence: CASSERDSYEQYF. The gene calls are TRBV10-1 and TRBJ2-7, with D possibly TRBD1 on 5 matching bases. CDR1 is WNHNN and CDR2 is SYGVQD in the germline V gene (reference sequence). This CDR3 is built from 13 residues. Trimming shortened V by 2 bases and J by 3 bases, and 8 bases separated the two germline ends.

J is TRBJ1-2 and V is TRBV19; TRBD1 matches 10 bases. With V trimmed by 2 bases and J by 8 bases, 2 bases remained unmatched. Looked up from germline, CDR1 is LNHDA and CDR2 is SQIVND (reference sequence). CDR3 size: 13 residues. This CDR3 reads CASSILDRGGYTF. The CDR3 nucleotides read TGTGCCAGTAGTATACTGGACAGGGGGGGCTACACCTTC.

The V call is TRBV11-2, the J call TRBJ1-2; no clear D gene. This CDR3 spans 15 amino acids. Germline V gives CDR1 SGHAT, CDR2 FQNNGV. The V gene lost 5 bases and the J gene lost 4 bases, with 17 bases spanning the gap. This CDR3 reads CASSAGRGPFYGYTF. CDR3 coding DNA: TGTGCCAGCAGCGCCGGGAGAGGACCCTTCTATGGCTACACCTTC.

The J gene is TRBJ2-3, the V gene TRBV11-3; 8 nucleotides line up with TRBD2. V lost 1 base and J lost 3; bases outside the gene matches: 3. The length of the CDR3 is 15 residues. In germline, CDR1 is SGHNT, CDR2 YENEEA. DNA of the CDR3: TGTGCCAGCAGCTTAGGGGGACTAGGAACAGATACGCAGTATTTT. Translated, it gives CASSLGGLGTDTQYF.